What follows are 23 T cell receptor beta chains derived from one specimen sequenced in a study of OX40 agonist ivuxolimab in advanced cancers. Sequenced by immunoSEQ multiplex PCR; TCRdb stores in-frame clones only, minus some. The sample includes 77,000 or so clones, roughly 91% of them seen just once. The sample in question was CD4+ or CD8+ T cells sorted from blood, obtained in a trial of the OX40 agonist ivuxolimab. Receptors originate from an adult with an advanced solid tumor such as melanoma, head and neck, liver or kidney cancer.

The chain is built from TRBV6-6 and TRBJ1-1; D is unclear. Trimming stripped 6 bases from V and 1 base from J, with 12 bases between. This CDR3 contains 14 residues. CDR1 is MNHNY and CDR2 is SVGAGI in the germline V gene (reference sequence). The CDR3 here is CASSHRTGNTEAFF. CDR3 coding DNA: TGTGCCAGCAGCCACCGGACGGGGAACACTGAAGCTTTCTTT.

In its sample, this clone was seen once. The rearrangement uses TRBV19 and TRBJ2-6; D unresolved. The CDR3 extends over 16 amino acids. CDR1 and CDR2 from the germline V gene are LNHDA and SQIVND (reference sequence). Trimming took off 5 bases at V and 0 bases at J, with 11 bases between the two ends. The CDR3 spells CASSSDWISGANVLTF. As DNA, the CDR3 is TGTGCCAGTAGTTCCGATTGGATCTCTGGGGCCAACGTCCTGACTTTC.

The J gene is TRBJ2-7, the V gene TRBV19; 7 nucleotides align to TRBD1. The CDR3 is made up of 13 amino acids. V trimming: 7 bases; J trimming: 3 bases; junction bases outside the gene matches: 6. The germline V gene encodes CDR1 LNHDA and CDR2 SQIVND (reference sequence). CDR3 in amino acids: CASKTGQDYEQYF. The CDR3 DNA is TGTGCCAGTAAGACTGGACAGGACTACGAGCAGTACTTC.

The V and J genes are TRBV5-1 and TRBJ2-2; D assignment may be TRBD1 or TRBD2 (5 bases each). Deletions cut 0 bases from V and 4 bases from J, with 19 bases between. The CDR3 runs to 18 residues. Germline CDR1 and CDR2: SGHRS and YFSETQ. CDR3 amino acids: CASSLARGGGGGTGELFF. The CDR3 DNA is TGCGCCAGCAGCTTGGCCCGAGGTGGGGGTGGCGGCACCGGGGAGCTGTTTTTT.

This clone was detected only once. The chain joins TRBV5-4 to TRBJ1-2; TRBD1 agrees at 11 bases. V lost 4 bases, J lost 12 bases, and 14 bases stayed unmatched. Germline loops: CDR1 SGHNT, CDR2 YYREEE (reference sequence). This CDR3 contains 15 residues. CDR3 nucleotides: TGTGCCAGCAGCCCCTCTCGGACAGGGGGCGCGCAGCACACCTTC. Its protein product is CASSPSRTGGAQHTF.

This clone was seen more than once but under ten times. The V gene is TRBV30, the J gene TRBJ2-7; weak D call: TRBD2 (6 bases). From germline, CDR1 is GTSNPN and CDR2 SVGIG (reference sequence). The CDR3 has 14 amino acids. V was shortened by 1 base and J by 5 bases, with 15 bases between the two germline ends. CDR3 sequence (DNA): TGTGCCTGGAGTGACCGCGGGACTCTCCACGAGCAGTACTTC. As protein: CAWSDRGTLHEQYF.

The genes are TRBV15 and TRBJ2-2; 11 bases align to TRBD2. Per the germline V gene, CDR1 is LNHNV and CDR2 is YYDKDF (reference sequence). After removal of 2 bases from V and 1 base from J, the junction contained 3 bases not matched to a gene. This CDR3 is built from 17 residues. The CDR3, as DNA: TGTGCCACCAGCAGACCTAGCGGGAGGCAGAACACCGGGGAGCTGTTTTTT. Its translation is CATSRPSGRQNTGELFF.

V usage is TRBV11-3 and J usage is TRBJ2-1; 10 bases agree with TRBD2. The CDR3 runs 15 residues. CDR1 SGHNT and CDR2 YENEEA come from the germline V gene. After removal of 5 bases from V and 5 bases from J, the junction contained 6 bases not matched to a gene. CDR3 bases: TGTGCCAGCAGCCCTCTAGCGGGAGTCAACAATGAGCAGTTCTTC. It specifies CASSPLAGVNNEQFF.

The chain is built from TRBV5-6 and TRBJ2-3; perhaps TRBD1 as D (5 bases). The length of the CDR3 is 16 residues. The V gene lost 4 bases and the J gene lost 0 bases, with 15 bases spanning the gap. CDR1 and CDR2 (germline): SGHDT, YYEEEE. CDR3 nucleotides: TGTGCCAGCAGCGCGGCATGGGGCTCTAGCACAGATACGCAGTATTTT. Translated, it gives CASSAAWGSSTDTQYF.

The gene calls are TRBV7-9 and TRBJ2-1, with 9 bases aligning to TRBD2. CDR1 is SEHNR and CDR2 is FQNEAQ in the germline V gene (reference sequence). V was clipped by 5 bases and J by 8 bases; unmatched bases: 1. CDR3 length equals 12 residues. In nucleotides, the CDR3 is TGTGCCAGCAGCCGCGGGAGGGATGAGCAGTTCTTC. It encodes CASSRGRDEQFF.

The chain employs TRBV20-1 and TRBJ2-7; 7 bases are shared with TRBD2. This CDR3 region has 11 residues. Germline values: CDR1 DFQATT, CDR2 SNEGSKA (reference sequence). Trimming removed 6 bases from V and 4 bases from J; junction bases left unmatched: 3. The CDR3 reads CSATGGYEQYF. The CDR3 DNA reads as TGCAGTGCGACGGGGGGTTACGAGCAGTACTTC.

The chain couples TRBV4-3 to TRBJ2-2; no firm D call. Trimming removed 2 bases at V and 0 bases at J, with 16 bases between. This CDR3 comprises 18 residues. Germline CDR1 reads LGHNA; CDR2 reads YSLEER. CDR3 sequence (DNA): TGCGCCAGCAGCCAAAAGAATCCCGGCAACACGAACACCGGGGAGCTGTTTTTT. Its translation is CASSQKNPGNTNTGELFF.

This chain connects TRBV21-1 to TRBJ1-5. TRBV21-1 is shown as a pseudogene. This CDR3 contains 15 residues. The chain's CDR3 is CASSKGRDLGGPQHF. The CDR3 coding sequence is TGTGCCAGCAGCAAAGGTCGGGACCTCGGGGGACCCCAGCATTTT.

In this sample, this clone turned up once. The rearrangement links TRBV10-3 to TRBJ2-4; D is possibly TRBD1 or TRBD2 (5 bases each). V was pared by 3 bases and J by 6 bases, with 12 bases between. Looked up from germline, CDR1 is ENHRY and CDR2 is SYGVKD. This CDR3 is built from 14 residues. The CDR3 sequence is CAISEGQGPNIQYF. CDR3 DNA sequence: TGTGCCATCAGTGAAGGGCAGGGACCAAACATTCAGTACTTC.

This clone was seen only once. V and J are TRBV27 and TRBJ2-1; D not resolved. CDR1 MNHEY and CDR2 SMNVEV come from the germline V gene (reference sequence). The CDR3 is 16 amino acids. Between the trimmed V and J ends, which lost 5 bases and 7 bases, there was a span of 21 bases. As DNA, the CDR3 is TGTGCCAGCAGTGAACTCCAAGCGTGGGCCCTTAATGAGCAGTTCTTC. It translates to CASSELQAWALNEQFF.

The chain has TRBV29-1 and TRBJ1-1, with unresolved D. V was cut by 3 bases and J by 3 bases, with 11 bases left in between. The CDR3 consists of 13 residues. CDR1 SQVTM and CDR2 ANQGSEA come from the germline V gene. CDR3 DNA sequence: TGCAGCGTTGAGGAGAATTCGGACACTGAAGCTTTCTTT. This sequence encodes CSVEENSDTEAFF.

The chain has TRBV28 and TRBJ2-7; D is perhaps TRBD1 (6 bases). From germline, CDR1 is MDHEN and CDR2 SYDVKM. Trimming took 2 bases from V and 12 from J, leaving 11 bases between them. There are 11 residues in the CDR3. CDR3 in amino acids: CASSLNRDTYF. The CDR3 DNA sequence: TGTGCCAGCAGTTTAAACAGGGATACGTACTTC.

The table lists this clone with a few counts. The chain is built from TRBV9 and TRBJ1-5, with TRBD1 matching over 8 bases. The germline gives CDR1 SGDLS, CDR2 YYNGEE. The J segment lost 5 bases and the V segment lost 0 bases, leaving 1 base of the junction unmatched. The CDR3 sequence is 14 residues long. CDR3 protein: CASSVEQGDQPQHF. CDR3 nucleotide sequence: TGTGCCAGCAGCGTAGAACAGGGGGATCAGCCCCAGCATTTT.

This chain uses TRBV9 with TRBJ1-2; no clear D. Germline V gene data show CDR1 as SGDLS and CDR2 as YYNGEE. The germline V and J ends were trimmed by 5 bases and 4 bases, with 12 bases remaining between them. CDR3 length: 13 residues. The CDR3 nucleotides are TGTGCCAGCAGTCCCCCGGAAGGCTATGGCTACACCTTC. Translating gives CASSPPEGYGYTF.

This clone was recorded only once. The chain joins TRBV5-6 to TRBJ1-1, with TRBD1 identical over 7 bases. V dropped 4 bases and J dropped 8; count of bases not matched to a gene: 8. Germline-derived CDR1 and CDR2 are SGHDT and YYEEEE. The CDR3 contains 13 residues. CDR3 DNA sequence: TGTGCCAGCAGCCCCCGGGACAGCCTCGAAGCTTTCTTT. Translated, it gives CASSPRDSLEAFF.

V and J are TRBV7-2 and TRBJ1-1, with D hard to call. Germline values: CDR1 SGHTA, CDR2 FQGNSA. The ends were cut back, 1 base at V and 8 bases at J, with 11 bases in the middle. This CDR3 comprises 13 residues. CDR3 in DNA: TGTGCCAGCAGCTTAGAAGTTGGGCCGGAAGCTTTCTTT. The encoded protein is CASSLEVGPEAFF.

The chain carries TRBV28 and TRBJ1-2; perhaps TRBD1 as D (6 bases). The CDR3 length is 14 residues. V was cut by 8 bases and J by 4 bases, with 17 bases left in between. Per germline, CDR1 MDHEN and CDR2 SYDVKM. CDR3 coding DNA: TGTGCCAGCCTACAGGGAAATCTGGCCTATGGCTACACCTTC. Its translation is CASLQGNLAYGYTF.

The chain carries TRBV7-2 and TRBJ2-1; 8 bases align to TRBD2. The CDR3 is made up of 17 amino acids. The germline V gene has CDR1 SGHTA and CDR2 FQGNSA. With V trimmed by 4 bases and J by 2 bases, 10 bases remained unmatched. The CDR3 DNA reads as TGTGCCAGCAGCTCTCGCGGGGGGTCGAAAACCTACAATGAGCAGTTCTTC. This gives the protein CASSSRGGSKTYNEQFF.